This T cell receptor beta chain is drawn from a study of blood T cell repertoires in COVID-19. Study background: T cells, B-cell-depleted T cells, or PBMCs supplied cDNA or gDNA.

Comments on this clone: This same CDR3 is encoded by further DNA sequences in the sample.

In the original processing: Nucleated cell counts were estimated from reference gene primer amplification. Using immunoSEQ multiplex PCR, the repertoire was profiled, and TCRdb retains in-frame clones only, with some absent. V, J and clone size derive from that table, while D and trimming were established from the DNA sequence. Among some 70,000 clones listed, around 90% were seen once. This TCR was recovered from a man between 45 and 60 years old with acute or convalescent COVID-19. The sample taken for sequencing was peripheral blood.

The CDR3 spells CASSIGLAGAGELFF. In DNA form, the CDR3 reads TGTGCCAGTAGTATTGGACTAGCGGGAGCCGGGGAGCTGTTTTTT. The chain uses TRBV19 and TRBJ2-2; TRBD2 agrees at 13 bases. The germline CDR1 and CDR2 sequences are LNHDA and SQIVND (reference sequence). J lost 6 bases, V lost 3 bases, and 1 base had no gene match. The CDR3 spans 15 residues.